Included here is one T cell receptor (beta chain) sequence, with context. This clone was counted only a few times. The specificity of this receptor is unknown. No quality values exist for individual bases; no much larger clone is one base distant. Genomic DNA was extracted from sorted cells with the Quick-DNA Microprep Kit. Amplification of TCRbeta DNA was done with the immunoSEQ hsTCRbeta kit, following the protocol from the manufacturer. TCRbeta libraries were sequenced on an Illumina MiSeq instrument. Under the source paper's analysis protocol: After out-of-frame sequences were removed, 2,204,828 distinct TCRbeta sequences remained, averaging approximately 67,000 per individual. Each individual was scored by the count of 150 to 200 previously reported CMV-associated TCRbeta sequences and the total productive distinct TCRbeta count. A beta-binomial model was reimplemented in Python, and random forests from scikit-learn, run with default parameters, were trained on data from the US cohort. On the Belgian cohort, classifier performance was reported as the median AUC, along with percentile confidence intervals, across 10,000 bootstrap iterations. This immuneACCESS table, as held by TCRdb, lists in-frame sequences with V and J called but not all clones. Of the missing ones, under half trace to an unresolved V gene in checked studies; the others have no known cause. The DNA was the basis for D and trimming; V, J and clone size are from that table. This sample holds 45,000 to 60,000 clones; just under 80% were observed only once. Jointly, the top ten make up 0.65% to 0.7% of the sample.

The data originate from a study of memory CD4+ T cells and cytomegalovirus serostatus (dated by TCRdb to between 2018 and 2021). Some background on the complete study: The 35 or so healthy Belgian adults in the cohort included 9 who were CMV seropositive and roughly 24 who were CMV seronegative. The study sequenced CD4+ memory TCRbeta repertoires of a Belgian cohort with known cytomegalovirus serostatus to replicate a published TCR-based CMV serostatus classifier.

A FACSAria II was used to sort memory CD4+ T cells, defined as single viable CD3+CD4+CD8-CD45RO+ cells. CMV serostatus was assessed using a Roche Elecsys assay, by which serum IgG against CMV pp150, pp28, p38 and p52 was detected. After the samples were thawed, total CD4+ T cells were enriched through positive selection using CD4 magnetic microbeads. The samples came from a separate study whose specific focus was interrogating the CD4+ T cell memory repertoire. Peripheral blood mononuclear cells were isolated and cryopreserved according to standard operating procedures, and serum was stored at -80 degrees C. The staining relied on CD3-PerCP (BW264/56), CD4-APC (RPA-T4), CD45RO-PE (UCHT1) and CD8-Pacific Orange (3B5) antibodies, and Sytox blue was used to exclude non-viable cells. What the authors observed across the whole study: For predicting CMV serostatus, the median bootstrapped AUC was approximately 0.95 using the original framework and less than 0.93 using a US-trained random forest. Unlike the original study, which covered naive and memory CD4+ and CD8+ populations, the Belgian study sequenced only CD4+CD45RO+ memory cells. Among the 150 to 200 previously reported CMV-associated TCRbeta sequences, approximately 67 showed up in the CD4+ memory repertoires, with each one found in between one and five individuals. The original-framework classifier achieved a median bootstrapped AUC of approximately 0.96 with a 95% CI of 0.76-1.00 on the Belgian cohort. The results were interpreted as suggesting that the CMV-associated TCR signature is mostly present in the CD4+ memory repertoire.

As encoded in the germline V gene, CDR1 is SNHLY while CDR2 is FYNNEI. Including cysteine and phenylalanine, the CDR3 has 14 amino acids. Only the CDR3 DNA is retained, 42 bases long and in frame from the first base. Deletion took 1 base off V and 6 bases off J, with a span of 12 bases between the germline ends. The chain is encoded by TRBV2 joined to TRBJ2-5; the D region possibly corresponds to TRBD1 (6 bases align). The source is an adult in good health and CMV-seronegative. Sequencing input: memory CD4+ T cells from blood. At the DNA level, the sequence is TGTGCCAGCAGTGAAGAGACAGGTGGAAAGACCCAGTACTTC. This sequence encodes CASSEETGGKTQYF.